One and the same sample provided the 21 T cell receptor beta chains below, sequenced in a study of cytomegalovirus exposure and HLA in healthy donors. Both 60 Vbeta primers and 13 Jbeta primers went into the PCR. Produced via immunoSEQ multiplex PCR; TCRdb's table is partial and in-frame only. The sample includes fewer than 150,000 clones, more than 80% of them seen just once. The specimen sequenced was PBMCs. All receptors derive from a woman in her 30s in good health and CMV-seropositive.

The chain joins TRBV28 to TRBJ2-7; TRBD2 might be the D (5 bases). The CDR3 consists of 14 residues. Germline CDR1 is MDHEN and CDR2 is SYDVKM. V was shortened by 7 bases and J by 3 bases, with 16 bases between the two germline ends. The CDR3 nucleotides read TGTGCCAGCAAGTCCGGGGTAGGGATCTACGAGCAGTACTTC. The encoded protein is CASKSGVGIYEQYF.

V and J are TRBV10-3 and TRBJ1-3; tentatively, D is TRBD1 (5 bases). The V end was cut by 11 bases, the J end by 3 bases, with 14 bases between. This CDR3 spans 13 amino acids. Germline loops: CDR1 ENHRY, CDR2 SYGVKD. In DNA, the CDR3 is TGTGCCGCCGAGGCAGGGATTGGAAACACCATATATTTT. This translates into CAAEAGIGNTIYF.

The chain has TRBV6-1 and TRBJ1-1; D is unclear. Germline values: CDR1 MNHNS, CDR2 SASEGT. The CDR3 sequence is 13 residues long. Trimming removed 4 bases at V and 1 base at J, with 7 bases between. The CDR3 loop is CASSASTNTEAFF. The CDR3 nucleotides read TGTGCCAGCAGTGCTAGCACGAACACTGAAGCTTTCTTT.

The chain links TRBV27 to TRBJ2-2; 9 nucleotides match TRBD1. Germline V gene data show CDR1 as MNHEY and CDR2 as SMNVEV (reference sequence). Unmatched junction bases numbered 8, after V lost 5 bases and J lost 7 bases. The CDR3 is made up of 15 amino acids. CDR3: CASSLNRGPGGELFF. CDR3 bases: TGTGCCAGCAGTCTTAACAGGGGGCCGGGCGGGGAGCTGTTTTTT.

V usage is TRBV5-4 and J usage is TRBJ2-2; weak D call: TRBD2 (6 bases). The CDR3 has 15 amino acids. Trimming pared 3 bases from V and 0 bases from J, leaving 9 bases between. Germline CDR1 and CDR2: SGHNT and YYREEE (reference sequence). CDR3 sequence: CASSSGTANTGELFF. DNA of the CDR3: TGTGCCAGCAGCTCGGGGACTGCGAACACCGGGGAGCTGTTTTTT. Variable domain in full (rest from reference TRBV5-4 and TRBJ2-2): ETGVTQSPTHLIKTRGQQVTLRCSSQSGHNTVSWYQQALGQGPQFIFQYYREEENGRGNFPPRFSGLQFPNYSSELNVNALELDDSALYLCASSSGTANTGELFFGEGSRLTVL.

The CDR3 coding sequence is TGCGCCAGCAGCACCCAGACAGGGGGCTACGAGCAGTACTTC. Protein: CASSTQTGGYEQYF. The V call is TRBV5-1, the J call TRBJ2-7; 9 positions match TRBD1. The V and J ends lost 4 bases and 3 bases, in that order; junction bases with no gene match: 5. The CDR3 is 14 residues long. Germline V gene lookup returns CDR1 SGHRS and CDR2 YFSETQ.

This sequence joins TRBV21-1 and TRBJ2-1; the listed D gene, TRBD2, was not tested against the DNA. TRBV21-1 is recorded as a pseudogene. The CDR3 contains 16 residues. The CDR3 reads CASSEGDIGTSGGEFF. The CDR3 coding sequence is TGTGCCAGCAGCGAAGGGGACATCGGGACTAGCGGGGGAGAGTTCTTC.

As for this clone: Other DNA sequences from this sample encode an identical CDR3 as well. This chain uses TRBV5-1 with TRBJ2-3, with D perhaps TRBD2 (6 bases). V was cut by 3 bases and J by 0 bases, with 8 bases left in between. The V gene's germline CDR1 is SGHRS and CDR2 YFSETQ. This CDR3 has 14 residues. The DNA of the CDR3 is TGCGCCAGCAGCTATAGCGGAAGCACAGATACGCAGTATTTT. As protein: CASSYSGSTDTQYF. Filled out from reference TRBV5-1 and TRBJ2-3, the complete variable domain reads KAGVTQTPRYLIKTRGQQVTLSCSPISGHRSVSWYQQTPGQGLQFLFEYFSETQRNKGNFPGRFSGRQFSNSRSEMNVSTLELGDSALYLCASSYSGSTDTQYFGPGTRLTVL.

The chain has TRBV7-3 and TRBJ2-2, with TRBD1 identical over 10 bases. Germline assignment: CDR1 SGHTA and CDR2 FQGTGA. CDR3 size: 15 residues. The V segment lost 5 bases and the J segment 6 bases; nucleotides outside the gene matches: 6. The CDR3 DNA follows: TGTGCCAGCAGCCCCCAGGGGACAGGGGCCGGGGAGCTGTTTTTT. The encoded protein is CASSPQGTGAGELFF.

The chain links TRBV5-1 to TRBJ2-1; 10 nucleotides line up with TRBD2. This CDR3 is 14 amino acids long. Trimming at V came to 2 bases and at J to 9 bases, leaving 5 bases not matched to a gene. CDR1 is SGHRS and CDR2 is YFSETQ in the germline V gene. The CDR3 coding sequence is TGCGCCAGCAGCTTAGCGGGGGGGGGAAGTGAGCAGTTCTTC. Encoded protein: CASSLAGGGSEQFF.

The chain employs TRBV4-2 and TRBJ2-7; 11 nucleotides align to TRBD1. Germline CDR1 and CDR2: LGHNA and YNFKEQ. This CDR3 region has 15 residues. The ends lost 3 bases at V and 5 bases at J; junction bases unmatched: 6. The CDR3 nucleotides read TGTGCCAGCAGCCAGATGGGGACAGGGGGAAACGAGCAGTACTTC. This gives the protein CASSQMGTGGNEQYF.

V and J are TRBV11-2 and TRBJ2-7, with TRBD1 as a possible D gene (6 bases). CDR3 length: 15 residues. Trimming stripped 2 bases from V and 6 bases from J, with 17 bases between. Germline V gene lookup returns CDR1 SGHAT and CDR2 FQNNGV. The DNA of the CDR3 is TGTGCCAGCAGCTTATTGGTGGGGGCAGGGGTCGAGCAGTACTTC. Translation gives CASSLLVGAGVEQYF. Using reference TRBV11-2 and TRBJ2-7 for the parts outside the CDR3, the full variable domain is EAGVAQSPRYKIIEKRQSVAFWCNPISGHATLYWYQQILGQGPKLLIQFQNNGVVDDSQLPKDRFSAERLKGVDSTLKIQPAKLEDSAVYLCASSLLVGAGVEQYFGPGTRLTVT.

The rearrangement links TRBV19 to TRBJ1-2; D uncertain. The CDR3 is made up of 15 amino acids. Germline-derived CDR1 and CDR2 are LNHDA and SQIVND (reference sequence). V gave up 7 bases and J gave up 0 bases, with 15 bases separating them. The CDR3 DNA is TGTGCCAGTAAGGAGGACCCTTCTGCTAACTATGGCTACACCTTC. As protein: CASKEDPSANYGYTF.

The CDR3 DNA sequence: TGTGCCAGCTCTCCCGGGACAGGGACGGATACGCAGTATTTT. Translation gives CASSPGTGTDTQYF. The rearrangement links TRBV18 to TRBJ2-3; TRBD1 matches 9 bases. The V gene end was trimmed by 6 bases and the J gene end by 6 bases; junction bases not matched to a gene: 7. There are 14 residues in the CDR3. Germline V gives CDR1 KGHSH, CDR2 LQKENI.

CDR3 sequence: CASSLVTLGELFF. As DNA, the CDR3 is TGCGCCAGCAGCCTCGTCACGCTAGGGGAACTGTTTTTT. The chain combines TRBV5-1 with TRBJ1-4, with TRBD1 as a possible D gene (5 bases). The V gene's germline CDR1 is SGHRS and CDR2 YFSETQ. This CDR3 contains 13 residues. Deletions cut 4 bases from V and 12 bases from J, with 16 bases between.

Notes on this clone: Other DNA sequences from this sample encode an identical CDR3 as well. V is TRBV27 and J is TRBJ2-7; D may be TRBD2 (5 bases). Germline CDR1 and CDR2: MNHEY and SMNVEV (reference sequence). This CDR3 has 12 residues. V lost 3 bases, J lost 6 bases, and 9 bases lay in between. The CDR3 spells CASSLRDGEQYF. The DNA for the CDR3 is TGTGCCAGCAGTTTGAGGGATGGCGAGCAGTACTTC.

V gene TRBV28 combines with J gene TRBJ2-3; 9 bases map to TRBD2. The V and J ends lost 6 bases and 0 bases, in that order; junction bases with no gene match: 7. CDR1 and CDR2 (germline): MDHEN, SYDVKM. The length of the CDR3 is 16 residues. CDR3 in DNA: TGTGCCAGCAGGCCCAGCGGGGGGTGGAGCACAGATACGCAGTATTTT. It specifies CASRPSGGWSTDTQYF.

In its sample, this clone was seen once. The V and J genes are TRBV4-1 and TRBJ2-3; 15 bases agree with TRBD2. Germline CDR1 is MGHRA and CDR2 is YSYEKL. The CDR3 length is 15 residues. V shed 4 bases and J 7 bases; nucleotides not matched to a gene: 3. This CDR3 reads CASSRGLAGGYTQYF. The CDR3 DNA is TGCGCCAGCAGCCGGGGACTAGCGGGGGGATATACGCAGTATTTT.

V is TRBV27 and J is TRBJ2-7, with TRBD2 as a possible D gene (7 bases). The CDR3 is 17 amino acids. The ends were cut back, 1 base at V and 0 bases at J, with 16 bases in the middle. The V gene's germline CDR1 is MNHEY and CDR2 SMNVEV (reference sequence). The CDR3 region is CASSLYGGAAYSYEQYF. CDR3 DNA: TGTGCCAGCAGTTTATATGGGGGGGCAGCCTACTCCTACGAGCAGTACTTC.

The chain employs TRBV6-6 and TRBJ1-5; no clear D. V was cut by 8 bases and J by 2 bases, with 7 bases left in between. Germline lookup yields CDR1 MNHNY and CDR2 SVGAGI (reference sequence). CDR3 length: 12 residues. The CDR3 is CASVSGNQPQHF. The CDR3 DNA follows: TGTGCCAGCGTGAGCGGCAATCAGCCCCAGCATTTT.

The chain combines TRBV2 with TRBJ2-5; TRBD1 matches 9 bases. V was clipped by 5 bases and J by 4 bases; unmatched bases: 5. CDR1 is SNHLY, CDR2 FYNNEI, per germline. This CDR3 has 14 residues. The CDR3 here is CASSKGQGGETQYF. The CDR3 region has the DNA TGTGCCAGCAGTAAGGGACAGGGAGGAGAGACCCAGTACTTC.